The 18 T cell receptor beta chains below all came from one sample that was sequenced in a study of technical replicates of blood from a handful of donors. Measured with immunoSEQ multiplex PCR; TCRdb has only the in-frame clones, and not every one. Of tens of thousands of clones listed, 96% are singletons. Material: T cells isolated from PBMCs. These receptors were collected from a human donor in good health.

This sequence joins TRBV14 and TRBJ2-5; 8 bases match TRBD1. Germline assignment: CDR1 SGHDN and CDR2 FVKESK. The CDR3 is 14 amino acids. V dropped 3 bases and J dropped 3; count of bases not matched to a gene: 3. CDR3 nucleotide sequence: TGTGCCAGCAGCCAGCCAGGGGGCAAAGAGACCCAGTACTTC. Protein: CASSQPGGKETQYF. Looking up the rest from reference TRBV14 and TRBJ2-5 gives the full variable domain: EAGVTQFPSHSVIEKGQTVTLRCDPISGHDNLYWYRRVMGKEIKFLLHFVKESKQDESGMPNNRFLAERTGGTYSTLKVQPAELEDSGVYFCASSQPGGKETQYFGPGTRLLVL.

J is TRBJ2-1 and V is TRBV4-1; D possibly corresponds to TRBD2 (6 bases). Trimming removed 6 bases at V and 7 bases at J, with 10 bases between. In germline, CDR1 is MGHRA, CDR2 YSYEKL. CDR3 length equals 12 residues. The CDR3 region has the DNA TGCGCCAGCAGTTCGGCGGGAAATGAGCAGTTCTTC. As protein: CASSSAGNEQFF.

The chain carries TRBV19 and TRBJ2-7; D may be TRBD2 (5 bases). Germline CDR1 reads LNHDA; CDR2 reads SQIVND (reference sequence). The V end was cut by 5 bases, the J end by 5 bases, with 19 bases between. The CDR3 extends over 15 amino acids. In DNA form, the CDR3 reads TGTGCCAGTAGTCTTGCACCCATAGAGGGAAACGAGCAGTACTTC. Amino acids: CASSLAPIEGNEQYF.

This rearrangement joins TRBV14 to TRBJ1-4; weak D call: TRBD1 (6 bases). V lost 2 bases and J lost 0, with 7 bases in between. This CDR3 has 15 residues. CDR1 is SGHDN and CDR2 is FVKESK in the germline V gene. The CDR3 reads CASSQYRATNEKLFF. DNA for the CDR3: TGTGCCAGCAGCCAATACAGGGCAACTAATGAAAAACTGTTTTTT.

This chain links TRBV25-1 with TRBJ1-4; 12 nucleotides agree with TRBD1. The CDR3 contains 15 residues. J gave up 6 bases and V 2 bases, and 1 base lay outside the gene matches. In germline, CDR1 is MGHDK, CDR2 SYGVNS. CDR3 sequence reads: CASSEGTGGHEKLFF. Here the CDR3 DNA reads TGTGCCAGCAGTGAAGGGACAGGGGGCCATGAAAAACTGTTTTTT.

As for this clone: At one end, the junction sequence differs from germline, possibly due to a read error. The rearrangement uses TRBV20-1 and TRBJ2-1; no definite D call. The CDR3 is made up of 11 amino acids. Looked up from germline, CDR1 is DFQATT and CDR2 is SNEGSKA (reference sequence). CDR3 loop: CSARGFEKLFF. The CDR3 nucleotides are TGCAGTGCAAGAGGTTTTGAAAAGCTGTTCTTC.

The V and J genes are TRBV2 and TRBJ1-2; no definite D call. Germline CDR1 reads SNHLY; CDR2 reads FYNNEI. V dropped 3 bases and J dropped 12 bases, with 11 bases sitting between them. The CDR3 is 11 residues long. CDR3 region: CASSEEVINTF. The CDR3 DNA follows: TGTGCCAGCAGTGAGGAGGTAATCAACACCTTC.

The chain recombines TRBV27 with TRBJ2-5; a weak D match, TRBD2 (5 bases). The V end was cut by 4 bases, the J end by 3 bases, with 9 bases between. The CDR3 loop spans 13 amino acids. Germline V CDR1 and CDR2: MNHEY, SMNVEV (reference sequence). The DNA for the CDR3 is TGTGCCAGCAGTTCCGGGGTGGAAGAGACCCAGTACTTC. Amino acids: CASSSGVEETQYF.

The chain couples TRBV19 to TRBJ1-6; TRBD1 is a possible D gene (6 bases). The CDR3 is 16 residues long. Deletions cut 4 bases from V and 8 bases from J, with 18 bases between. Per the germline V gene, CDR1 is LNHDA and CDR2 is SQIVND (reference sequence). This CDR3 is CASSKWGTNRDSPLHF. The CDR3 bases are TGTGCCAGTAGTAAGTGGGGTACAAACAGGGATTCACCCCTCCACTTT. Filled out from reference TRBV19 and TRBJ1-6, the complete variable domain reads DGGITQSPKYLFRKEGQNVTLSCEQNLNHDAMYWYRQDPGQGLRLIYYSQIVNDFQKGDIAEGYSVSREKKESFPLTVTSAQKNPTAFYLCASSKWGTNRDSPLHFGNGTRLTVT.

The chain combines TRBV11-3 with TRBJ1-2; 7 nucleotides agree with TRBD1. The CDR3 extends over 13 amino acids. The V and J ends lost 1 base and 6 bases, in that order; junction bases with no gene match: 2. CDR1 SGHNT and CDR2 YENEEA come from the germline V gene. CDR3 DNA sequence: TGTGCCAGCAGCTTAGGCCAGGGGGATGGCTACACCTTC. Protein sequence: CASSLGQGDGYTF.

The J gene is TRBJ1-6, the V gene TRBV21-1; the table's D call, TRBD1, has no DNA check behind it. TRBV21-1 is annotated as a pseudogene. The CDR3 is made up of 16 amino acids. For the CDR3, the DNA is TGTGCCAGCAGTACCGCCCGGGACAGGCCCTATTCACCCCTCCACTTT. It is translated as CASSTARDRPYSPLHF.

V usage is TRBV11-2 and J usage is TRBJ1-1; TRBD1 might be the D (5 bases). There are 13 residues in the CDR3. Trimming removed 7 bases from V and 7 bases from J, with 16 bases in between. Germline V gene lookup returns CDR1 SGHAT and CDR2 FQNNGV. The CDR3 DNA follows: TGTGCCAGCACCCGGTCAGGGATTGGTGAAGCTTTCTTT. Protein sequence: CASTRSGIGEAFF.

This rearrangement joins TRBV6-1 to TRBJ1-1; 7 positions agree with TRBD1. With V trimmed by 6 bases and J by 3 bases, 7 bases remained unmatched. The germline CDR1 and CDR2 sequences are MNHNS and SASEGT. CDR3 size: 14 residues. The CDR3 nucleotides are TGTGCCAGCAGCGAACAGGGGTTATACACTGAAGCTTTCTTT. Translation: CASSEQGLYTEAFF.

The V gene is TRBV30, the J gene TRBJ1-1; TRBD1 might be the D (6 bases). There are 13 residues in the CDR3. Germline assignment: CDR1 GTSNPN and CDR2 SVGIG (reference sequence). Trimming cost V 5 bases and J 0 bases, with 10 bases left between them. For the CDR3, the DNA is TGTGCCTGGGGACAGCAATTGAACACTGAAGCTTTCTTT. This codes for CAWGQQLNTEAFF.

The chain combines TRBV6-6 with TRBJ1-1; 9 bases align to TRBD1. CDR3 size: 14 residues. V shed 5 bases and J 1 base; nucleotides not matched to a gene: 2. Germline CDR1 is MNHNY and CDR2 is SVGAGI (reference sequence). The CDR3 sequence: CASSRTGENTEAFF. The CDR3 nucleotides are TGTGCCAGCAGTAGGACAGGGGAGAACACTGAAGCTTTCTTT.

V gene TRBV7-9 combines with J gene TRBJ1-4, with a possible D match to TRBD1 (5 bases). Germline V lookup: CDR1 SEHNR, CDR2 FQNEAQ (reference sequence). V shed 1 base and J shed 0 bases, with 9 bases lying between them. This CDR3 region has 16 residues. CDR3 in DNA: TGTGCCAGCAGCTTAGGTCAGGGTGCAACTAATGAAAAACTGTTTTTT. Translation gives CASSLGQGATNEKLFF. Filled out from reference TRBV7-9 and TRBJ1-4, the complete variable domain reads DTGVSQNPRHKITKRGQNVTFRCDPISEHNRLYWYRQTLGQGPEFLTYFQNEAQLEKSRLLSDRFSAERPKGSFSTLEIQRTEQGDSAMYLCASSLGQGATNEKLFFGSGTQLSVL.

The J gene is TRBJ2-1, the V gene TRBV5-1, with a possible D match to TRBD2 (6 bases). Per germline, CDR1 SGHRS and CDR2 YFSETQ. V gave up 3 bases and J gave up 3 bases, with 10 bases separating them. The CDR3 spans 14 residues. In nucleotides, the CDR3 is TGCGCCAGCAGCTGGGGGACTCTCTACAATGAGCAGTTCTTC. Translated, it gives CASSWGTLYNEQFF.

V gene TRBV9 combines with J gene TRBJ2-7; perhaps TRBD1 as D (5 bases). Trimming left V 4 bases short and J 4 bases short, with 21 bases between. This CDR3 contains 16 residues. Germline CDR1 and CDR2: SGDLS and YYNGEE. The CDR3 spells CASSPRRGEPLYEQYF. The CDR3 bases are TGTGCCAGCAGCCCACGTAGGGGCGAACCTTTGTACGAGCAGTACTTC. The variable domain in full, with the rest retrieved from reference TRBV9 and TRBJ2-7, is DSGVTQTPKHLITATGQRVTLRCSPRSGDLSVYWYQQSLDQGLQFLIQYYNGEERAKGNILERFSAQQFPDLHSELNLSSLELGDSALYFCASSPRRGEPLYEQYFGPGTRLTVT.